The sequence of this T cell receptor beta chain was determined in a study of beta chain features in type 1 diabetes. Overall study context: Cells sorted and examined across all samples totaled 107,917,701. General study points: More deletions and fewer insertions at VDJ junctions were found in patients with type 1 diabetes. PCR might favor shorter templates, but any such skew would affect patients and controls equally. Moderate yet significant TCRB CDR3 shortening was seen in Type 1 diabetes patients in all four CD4+ subsets.

CDR3 length equals 16 residues. The junction had 8 bases not matched to a gene; V was cut back by 3 bases and J by 0 bases. Per germline, CDR1 GTSNPN and CDR2 SVGIG (reference sequence). This clone was seen a few times. Its antigen is unknown. As every portion of the isolated RNA was reverse transcribed, the sequencing read expressed TCRB transcripts. About 4 million reads per sample were averaged for naive, central memory and regulatory samples. Profiled with immunoSEQ multiplex PCR; TCRdb holds only in-frame clones, not every one. The sample comprises 500,000 to 850,000 clones, 11% to 15% of which are singletons, and approximately 0.043% rests with the top ten.

The V gene is TRBV30, the J gene TRBJ2-1; 7 bases agree with TRBD1. The TCR was taken from a man aged 18 to 29 with type 1 diabetes. Material: naive CD4+ T cells from blood. In DNA form, the CDR3 reads TGTGCCTGGAGGGACAGGACAGCGAGCTCCTACAATGAGCAGTTCTTC. Translation: CAWRDRTASSYNEQFF.